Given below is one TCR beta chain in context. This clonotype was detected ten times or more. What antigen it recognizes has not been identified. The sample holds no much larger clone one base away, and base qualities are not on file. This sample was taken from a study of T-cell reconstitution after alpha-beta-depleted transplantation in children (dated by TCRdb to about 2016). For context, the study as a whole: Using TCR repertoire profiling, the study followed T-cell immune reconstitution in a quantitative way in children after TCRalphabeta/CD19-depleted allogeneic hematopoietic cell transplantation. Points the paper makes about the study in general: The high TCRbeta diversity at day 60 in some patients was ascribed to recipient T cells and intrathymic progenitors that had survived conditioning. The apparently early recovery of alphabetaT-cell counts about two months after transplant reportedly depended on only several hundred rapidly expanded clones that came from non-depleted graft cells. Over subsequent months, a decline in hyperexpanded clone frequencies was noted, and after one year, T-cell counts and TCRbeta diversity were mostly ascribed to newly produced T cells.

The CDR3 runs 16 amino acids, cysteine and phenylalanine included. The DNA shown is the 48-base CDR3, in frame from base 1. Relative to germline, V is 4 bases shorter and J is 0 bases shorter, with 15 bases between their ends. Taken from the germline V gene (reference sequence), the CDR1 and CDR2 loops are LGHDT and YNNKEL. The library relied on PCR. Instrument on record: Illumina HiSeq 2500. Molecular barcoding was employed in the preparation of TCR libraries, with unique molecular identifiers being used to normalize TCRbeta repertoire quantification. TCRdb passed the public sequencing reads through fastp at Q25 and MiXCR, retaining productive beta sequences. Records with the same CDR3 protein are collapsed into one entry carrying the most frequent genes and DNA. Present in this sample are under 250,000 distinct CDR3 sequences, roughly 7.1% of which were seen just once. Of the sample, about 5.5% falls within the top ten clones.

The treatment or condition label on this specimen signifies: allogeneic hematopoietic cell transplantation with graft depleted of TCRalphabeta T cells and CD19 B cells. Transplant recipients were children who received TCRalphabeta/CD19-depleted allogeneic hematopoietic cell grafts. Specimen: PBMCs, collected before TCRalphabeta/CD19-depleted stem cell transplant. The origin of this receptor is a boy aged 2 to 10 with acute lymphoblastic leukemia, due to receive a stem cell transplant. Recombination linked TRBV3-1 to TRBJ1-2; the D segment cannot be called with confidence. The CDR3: CASSPPGETANYGYTF. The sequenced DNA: TGTGCCAGCAGCCCTCCAGGAGAAACCGCTAACTATGGCTACACCTTC.